Shown below are 17 T cell receptor beta chains from a single sample sequenced in a study of blood T cell repertoires in COVID-19. TCRdb's copy holds only in-frame clones and misses some; the assay was immunoSEQ multiplex PCR. The sample holds approximately 260,000 clones; about 87% are singletons and the top ten take about 4%. The sequencing sample was made of peripheral blood. The receptors were gathered from a woman in her 40s with acute or convalescent COVID-19.

V usage is TRBV10-2 and J usage is TRBJ2-3, with TRBD1 matching over 10 bases. This CDR3 comprises 13 residues. The ends lost 8 bases at V and 7 bases at J; junction bases unmatched: 6. Per the germline V gene, CDR1 is WSHSY and CDR2 is SAAADI. CDR3 residues: CASGDRGVNTQYF. The CDR3, as DNA: TGCGCCAGCGGGGACAGGGGAGTAAATACGCAGTATTTT.

This chain joins TRBV7-9 and TRBJ1-2, with D maybe TRBD1 (5 bases). The germline gives CDR1 SEHNR, CDR2 FQNEAQ (reference sequence). With 3 bases removed from V and 1 base from J, the gap between germline ends came to 12 bases. This CDR3 is 15 amino acids long. CDR3 loop: CASSLWQGGNYGYTF. The CDR3 coding sequence is TGTGCCAGCAGCTTGTGGCAGGGTGGTAACTATGGCTACACCTTC.

V usage is TRBV6-6 and J usage is TRBJ1-1; TRBD1 aligns across 7 bases. Germline V gives CDR1 MNHNY, CDR2 SVGAGI (reference sequence). CDR3 size: 16 residues. V was clipped by 7 bases and J by 1 base; unmatched bases: 12. The CDR3 reads CASTMDRTSTNTEAFF. CDR3 nucleotides: TGTGCCAGCACCATGGACAGGACCTCAACGAACACTGAAGCTTTCTTT.

The rearrangement uses TRBV9 and TRBJ2-1, with 10 positions matching TRBD2. Germline trimming cut 1 base from V and 8 bases from J; bases unmatched to any gene: 6. The CDR3 length is 15 residues. Germline V gene data show CDR1 as SGDLS and CDR2 as YYNGEE. The CDR3 DNA reads as TGTGCCAGCAGCGTACCCCTGAGCGGGGGGGATGAGCAGTTCTTC. Translating it yields CASSVPLSGGDEQFF.

The J gene is TRBJ1-1, the V gene TRBV4-2, with TRBD1 matching over 12 bases. The CDR3 is 14 residues long. The germline V gene encodes CDR1 LGHNA and CDR2 YNFKEQ. With 4 bases clipped from V and 11 bases from J, the junction kept 8 bases outside the gene matches. The CDR3 coding sequence is TGTGCCAGCAGCCCGGGACAGGGGGCAGAACGGGCTTTCTTT. It is translated as CASSPGQGAERAFF.

The chain couples TRBV19 to TRBJ1-2, with 8 nucleotides matching TRBD1. This CDR3 comprises 12 residues. The ends lost 6 bases at V and 7 bases at J; junction bases unmatched: 4. CDR1 is LNHDA, CDR2 SQIVND, per germline (reference sequence). CDR3 in DNA: TGTGCCAGTAGGGACAGGGAGTTTGGCTACACCTTC. Protein: CASRDREFGYTF.

V gene TRBV7-9 combines with J gene TRBJ1-1; 7 bases line up with TRBD1. V trimming: 6 bases; J trimming: 0 bases; junction bases outside the gene matches: 4. Germline V lookup: CDR1 SEHNR, CDR2 FQNEAQ (reference sequence). This CDR3 contains 14 residues. CDR3 DNA: TGTGCCAGCAGATGGGGACAGATGAACACTGAAGCTTTCTTT. Translating gives CASRWGQMNTEAFF.

The genes are TRBV2 and TRBJ2-5; 7 bases agree with TRBD1. Trimming at V came to 6 bases and at J to 4 bases, leaving 5 bases not matched to a gene. From germline, CDR1 is SNHLY and CDR2 FYNNEI. CDR3 length: 13 residues. The CDR3 loop reads CASRTGVGETQYF. DNA for the CDR3: TGTGCCAGCAGAACAGGGGTTGGAGAGACCCAGTACTTC.

CDR3 nucleotides: TGTGCCTGGAGTGTACGGAACGCGGGGGTGGGGAGGTACGAAAAACTGTTTTTT. It codes for CAWSVRNAGVGRYEKLFF. The chain uses TRBV30 and TRBJ1-4, with D tentatively TRBD1 (5 bases). Germline V gene data show CDR1 as GTSNPN and CDR2 as SVGIG (reference sequence). The CDR3 consists of 18 residues. V gave up 0 bases and J gave up 8 bases, with 25 bases separating them.

The rearrangement links TRBV7-6 to TRBJ1-1; tentatively, D is TRBD1 (5 bases). The germline CDR1 and CDR2 sequences are SGHVS and FNYEAQ. Deletions cut 0 bases from V and 2 bases from J, with 10 bases between. The CDR3 runs 15 residues. CDR3 coding DNA: TGTGCCAGCAGCTTAGCTGGGGGGGGTAACACTGAAGCTTTCTTT. This encodes CASSLAGGGNTEAFF.

This rearrangement joins TRBV19 to TRBJ1-4; no clear D. V gave up 4 bases and J gave up 4 bases, with 10 bases separating them. This CDR3 has 14 residues. CDR1 and CDR2 (germline): LNHDA, SQIVND (reference sequence). DNA of the CDR3: TGTGCCAGTAGTAGGGTACAGAGTAATGAAAAACTGTTTTTT. Protein: CASSRVQSNEKLFF.

The chain links TRBV19 to TRBJ1-5; TRBD1 might be the D (5 bases). This CDR3 is built from 15 residues. Trimming pared 2 bases from V and 5 bases from J, leaving 13 bases between. CDR1 and CDR2 from the germline V gene are LNHDA and SQIVND (reference sequence). DNA of the CDR3: TGTGCCAGTAGTATATCCCAGGGCCAATATCAGCCCCAGCATTTT. Translating gives CASSISQGQYQPQHF.

The chain recombines TRBV5-1 with TRBJ1-2; TRBD1 matches at 9 bases. There are 14 residues in the CDR3. Germline lookup yields CDR1 SGHRS and CDR2 YFSETQ. J gave up 0 bases and V 6 bases, and 3 bases lay outside the gene matches. CDR3 in amino acids: CASKGQGANYGYTF. CDR3 nucleotides: TGCGCCAGCAAGGGACAGGGAGCTAACTATGGCTACACCTTC.

The chain uses TRBV4-1 and TRBJ2-2, with TRBD1 matching 11 bases. The junction had 3 bases not matched to a gene; V was cut back by 3 bases and J by 3 bases. CDR1 MGHRA and CDR2 YSYEKL come from the germline V gene. CDR3 length: 16 amino acids. CDR3 bases: TGCGCCAGCAGCCATCCGGGACAGGGGGACACCGGGGAGCTGTTTTTT. The encoded protein is CASSHPGQGDTGELFF.

The rearrangement joins TRBV19 to TRBJ2-1; 8 bases align to TRBD1. V was clipped by 7 bases and J by 3 bases; unmatched bases: 8. Germline V gene sequence: CDR1 LNHDA, CDR2 SQIVND (reference sequence). This CDR3 region has 15 residues. CDR3 sequence (DNA): TGTGCCAGTACCCTCAGGGGGCCGGGCTACAATGAGCAGTTCTTC. Encoded protein: CASTLRGPGYNEQFF.

The chain combines TRBV7-9 with TRBJ2-2; 11 bases match TRBD1. Germline V gene data show CDR1 as SEHNR and CDR2 as FQNEAQ (reference sequence). CDR3 length: 16 residues. V shed 4 bases, J shed 4 bases, and the junction held 5 bases outside the gene matches. The CDR3 DNA reads as TGTGCCAGCAGCTCCGGACAGGGGGCAAGCACCGGGGAGCTGTTTTTT. Amino acid sequence: CASSSGQGASTGELFF.

This chain links TRBV6-5 with TRBJ2-7; the match to TRBD1 covers 7 bases. The CDR3 consists of 13 residues. CDR1 and CDR2 from the germline V gene are MNHEY and SVGAGI. J gave up 6 bases and V 11 bases, and 13 bases lay outside the gene matches. CDR3 nucleotides: TGTGCCCCGGGACAGCTCCCTGGGGTCGAGCAGTACGTC. Residues: CAPGQLPGVEQYV.